This passage covers 9 T cell receptor beta chains from one sample sequenced in a study of OX40 agonist ivuxolimab in advanced cancers. The assay was immunoSEQ multiplex PCR, and TCRdb's table has in-frame clones only and misses some. Among tens of thousands of clones listed, roughly 87% were seen once. This material consisted of CD4+ or CD8+ T cells sorted from blood, taken in a trial of the OX40 agonist ivuxolimab. These receptors were collected from an adult with an advanced solid tumor such as melanoma, head and neck, liver or kidney cancer.

The chain recombines TRBV9 with TRBJ1-2; 7 bases fit TRBD1. CDR3 size: 15 residues. Per germline, CDR1 SGDLS and CDR2 YYNGEE. V trimming: 0 bases; J trimming: 5 bases; junction bases outside the gene matches: 7. The CDR3 loop is CASSVVPGTVYGYTF. For the CDR3, the DNA is TGTGCCAGCAGCGTAGTCCCCGGGACAGTTTATGGCTACACCTTC.

The chain carries TRBV9 and TRBJ2-2, with TRBD1 matching over 7 bases. CDR1 and CDR2 (germline): SGDLS, YYNGEE. V was clipped by 3 bases and J by 6 bases; unmatched bases: 11. This CDR3 contains 16 residues. In nucleotides, the CDR3 is TGTGCCAGCAGCGGAGGGGGCAGGGTGATTGCCGGGGAGCTGTTTTTT. Translation gives CASSGGGRVIAGELFF.

This clone showed up just a few times. The chain has TRBV19 and TRBJ1-6; D might be TRBD1 (5 bases). Trimming left V 9 bases short and J 10 bases short, with 16 bases between. Germline CDR1 reads LNHDA; CDR2 reads SQIVND (reference sequence). This CDR3 has 13 amino acids. CDR3: CASRKGVGSPLHF. The CDR3 DNA reads TGTGCCAGCAGGAAAGGGGTGGGATCACCCCTCCACTTT. Full variable domain (missing parts from reference TRBV19 and TRBJ1-6): DGGITQSPKYLFRKEGQNVTLSCEQNLNHDAMYWYRQDPGQGLRLIYYSQIVNDFQKGDIAEGYSVSREKKESFPLTVTSAQKNPTAFYLCASRKGVGSPLHFGNGTRLTVT.

This clone has just one count. This chain links TRBV5-4 with TRBJ1-6; 7 nucleotides align to TRBD1. The CDR3 contains 15 residues. V dropped 5 bases and J dropped 6; count of bases not matched to a gene: 8. From germline, CDR1 is SGHNT and CDR2 YYREEE (reference sequence). Here the CDR3 DNA reads TGTGCCAGCAGGTCCGGGACAGAGAGTAATTCACCCCTCCACTTT. This sequence encodes CASRSGTESNSPLHF.

V gene TRBV2 combines with J gene TRBJ1-6; 10 bases match TRBD1. V gave up 8 bases and J gave up 7 bases; unmatched junction bases: 8. The V gene's germline CDR1 is SNHLY and CDR2 FYNNEI. This CDR3 is 15 amino acids long. The chain's CDR3 is CASRTGGNFNSPLHF. CDR3 DNA: TGTGCCAGCCGGACAGGGGGTAACTTCAATTCACCCCTCCACTTT.

The chain is built from TRBV18 and TRBJ2-1; TRBD2 agrees at 8 bases. Germline V gives CDR1 KGHSH, CDR2 LQKENI. J lost 6 bases, V lost 0 bases, and 7 bases had no gene match. The CDR3 spans 16 residues. The CDR3 sequence is CASSPPSGGAVNEQFF. Written as DNA, the CDR3 is TGTGCCAGCTCACCACCCTCGGGGGGGGCCGTCAATGAGCAGTTCTTC.

The chain combines TRBV5-3 with TRBJ1-4; 8 nucleotides line up with TRBD1. TRBV5-3 is treated as an ORF (open reading frame) with a function not yet certain. V trimming: 2 bases; J trimming: 7 bases; junction bases outside the gene matches: 4. The CDR3 extends over 14 amino acids. CDR3: CARSFRGHGEKLFF. For the CDR3, the DNA is TGTGCCAGAAGCTTCAGGGGGCACGGTGAAAAACTGTTTTTT.

The V gene is TRBV6-1, the J gene TRBJ1-2; the match to TRBD1 covers 9 bases. CDR1 MNHNS and CDR2 SASEGT come from the germline V gene. V lost 7 bases, J lost 4 bases, and 10 bases stayed unmatched. The CDR3 totals 15 residues. This chain's CDR3 is CASIRRTGAFYGYTF. In DNA, the CDR3 is TGTGCCAGCATCAGACGGACAGGGGCTTTCTATGGCTACACCTTC.

V is TRBV19 and J is TRBJ1-5, with 7 positions matching TRBD1. Germline CDR1 LNHDA, CDR2 SQIVND (reference sequence). J lost 8 bases, V lost 5 bases, and 6 bases had no gene match. The CDR3 loop spans 13 amino acids. CDR3 residues: CASSETGTEPQHF. CDR3 nucleotides: TGTGCCAGTAGTGAAACCGGGACAGAGCCCCAGCATTTT.